The rows below give T cell receptor beta chains drawn from one sample of a study of T cell changes during pregnancy in multiple sclerosis. Sequencing was performed with immunoSEQ multiplex PCR; in TCRdb, only in-frame clones are kept and a portion is missing. The table shows tens of thousands of clones, with about nine tenths occurring only once. The source was peripheral blood, collected in the third trimester of pregnancy. All receptors come from a female donor in good health, enrolled as a control in a pregnancy study. Both conserved end residues are part of each CDR3. A D gene is named only where the DNA matches it firmly. Expanded clones get a size class; other rows say once, few or many, or leave the size out.

CDR3 protein: CASSYEDLPYGYTF
CDR3 DNA: TGTGCCAGCAGTTACGAGGATCTTCCCTATGGCTACACCTTC
D gene: -
clone size: -
V gene: TRBV6-6
J gene: TRBJ1-2

CDR3 protein: CASSIMGGLNQPQHF
CDR3 DNA: TGTGCCAGTAGTATTATGGGGGGTCTGAATCAGCCCCAGCATTTT
D gene: -
clone size: -
V gene: TRBV19
J gene: TRBJ1-5

CDR3 protein: CSVSTGGNGELFF
CDR3 DNA: TGCAGCGTGTCGACAGGGGGCAACGGGGAGCTGTTTTTT
D gene: TRBD1
clone size: few
V gene: TRBV29-1
J gene: TRBJ2-2

CDR3 protein: CSVDRDGYTF
CDR3 DNA: TGCAGCGTTGATCGGGATGGCTACACCTTC
D gene: -
clone size: -
V gene: TRBV29-1
J gene: TRBJ1-2

CDR3 protein: CASSVARGGNSPLHF
CDR3 DNA: TGTGCCAGCAGCGTGGCCAGGGGTGGTAATTCACCCCTCCACTTT
D gene: -
clone size: -
V gene: TRBV9
J gene: TRBJ1-6

CDR3 protein: CASSVGGTYEQYF
CDR3 DNA: TGTGCCAGCAGTGTTGGCGGGACCTACGAGCAGTACTTC
D gene: -
clone size: -
V gene: TRBV2
J gene: TRBJ2-7

CDR3 protein: CAIRTSGSSTDTQYF
CDR3 DNA: TGTGCCATCAGGACTAGCGGGAGCAGCACAGATACGCAGTATTTT
D gene: TRBD2
clone size: -
V gene: TRBV10-3
J gene: TRBJ2-3

CDR3 protein: CASTLGTAFSTDTQYF
CDR3 DNA: TGTGCCAGCACCCTGGGGACAGCCTTTAGCACAGATACGCAGTATTTT
D gene: TRBD1
clone size: -
V gene: TRBV9
J gene: TRBJ2-3

CDR3 protein: CAISGASGVSYEQYF
CDR3 DNA: TGTGCCATCAGTGGAGCTAGCGGGGTCTCCTACGAGCAGTACTTC
D gene: TRBD2
clone size: -
V gene: TRBV10-3
J gene: TRBJ2-7

CDR3 protein: CASSVAGAVGETQYF
CDR3 DNA: TGTGCCAGCTCGGTAGCGGGGGCCGTAGGAGAGACCCAGTACTTC
D gene: TRBD2
clone size: -
V gene: TRBV6-1
J gene: TRBJ2-5

CDR3 protein: CASSSGDKPQHF
CDR3 DNA: TGTGCCAGCAGTTCAGGTGATAAGCCCCAGCATTTT
D gene: -
clone size: -
V gene: TRBV27
J gene: TRBJ1-5

CDR3 protein: CASVRENYGYTF
CDR3 DNA: TGTGCCAGCGTCAGGGAAAACTATGGCTACACCTTC
D gene: -
clone size: -
V gene: TRBV2
J gene: TRBJ1-2

CDR3 protein: CSVVGMAPGYGTQYF
CDR3 DNA: TGCAGCGTTGTCGGCATGGCTCCCGGGTATGGTACCCAGTACTTC
D gene: -
clone size: -
V gene: TRBV29-1
J gene: TRBJ2-5

CDR3 protein: CASSPYEGGPYEQYF
CDR3 DNA: TGTGCCAGCAGCCCCTATGAGGGGGGGCCCTACGAGCAGTACTTC
D gene: -
clone size: once
V gene: TRBV7-2
J gene: TRBJ2-7

CDR3 protein: CASTQDRGKNIQYF
CDR3 DNA: TGTGCCAGCACCCAGGACAGGGGAAAAAACATTCAGTACTTC
D gene: TRBD1
clone size: -
V gene: TRBV7-2
J gene: TRBJ2-4

CDR3 protein: CASSQGPGQEERYGYTF
CDR3 DNA: TGTGCCAGCAGCCAAGGGCCGGGACAGGAGGAACGCTATGGCTACACCTTC
D gene: TRBD1
clone size: -
V gene: TRBV4-2
J gene: TRBJ1-2

CDR3 protein: CASSLSLQTGEQYF
CDR3 DNA: TGTGCCAGCAGCTTGTCACTCCAGACGGGGGAGCAGTACTTC
D gene: -
clone size: -
V gene: TRBV5-8
J gene: TRBJ2-7

CDR3 protein: CAISDRQKDYGYTF
CDR3 DNA: TGTGCCATCAGTGATCGACAGAAAGACTATGGCTACACCTTC
D gene: -
clone size: -
V gene: TRBV10-3
J gene: TRBJ1-2